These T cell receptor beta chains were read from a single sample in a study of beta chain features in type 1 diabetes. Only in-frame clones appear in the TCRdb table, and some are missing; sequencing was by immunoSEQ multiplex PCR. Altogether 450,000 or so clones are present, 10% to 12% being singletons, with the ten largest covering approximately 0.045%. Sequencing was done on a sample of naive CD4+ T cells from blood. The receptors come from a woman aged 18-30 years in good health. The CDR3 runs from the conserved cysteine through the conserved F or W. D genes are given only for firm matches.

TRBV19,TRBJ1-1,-,CASSMTGNTEAFF
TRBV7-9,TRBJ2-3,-,CASSALGTDTQYF
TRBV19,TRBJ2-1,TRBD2,CASRTSGVPYNEQFF
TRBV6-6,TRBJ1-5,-,CASGRGDNQPQHF
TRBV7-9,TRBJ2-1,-,CASRAGQTEQFF
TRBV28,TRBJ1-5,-,CASSLLQGLSNQPQHF
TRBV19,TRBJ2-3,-,CASSIGGGTDTQYF
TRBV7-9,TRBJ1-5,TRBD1,CASSFSDRGNQPQHF
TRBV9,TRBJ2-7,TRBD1,CASSVAGTEQGYEQYF
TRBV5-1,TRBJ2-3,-,CASSTAQRTDTQYF
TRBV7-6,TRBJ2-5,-,CASSLTGLETQYF
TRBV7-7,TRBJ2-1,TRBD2,CASSLSSGGPYEQFF
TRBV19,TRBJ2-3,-,CATASGDTQYF
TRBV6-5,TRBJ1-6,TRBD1,CASSYQDRGNSPLHF
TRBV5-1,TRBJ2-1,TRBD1,CASSPAGTGIDEQFF
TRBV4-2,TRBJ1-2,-,CASSQDRGRTLYGYTF
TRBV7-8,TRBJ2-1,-,CASSFGRLNEQFF
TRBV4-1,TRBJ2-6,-,CASSQDTGLSGANVLTF
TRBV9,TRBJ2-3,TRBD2,CASSVPGTSGTDTQYF
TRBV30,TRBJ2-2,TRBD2,CAWSGSGTWSAGELFF
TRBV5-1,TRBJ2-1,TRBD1,CASSGQGNNEQFF
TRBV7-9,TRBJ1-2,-,CASSLEVYGYTF
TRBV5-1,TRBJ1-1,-,CASSLSAAASVNTEAFF
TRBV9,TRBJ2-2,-,CASSFEFGELFF
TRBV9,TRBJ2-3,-,CASSVSNTDTQYF
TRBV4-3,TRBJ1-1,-,CASSQADRPGEAFF
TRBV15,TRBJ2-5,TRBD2,CATGSGKRGGETQYF
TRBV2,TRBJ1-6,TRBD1,CASRGTGFSPLHF
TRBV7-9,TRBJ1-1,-,CASALGGNTEAFF
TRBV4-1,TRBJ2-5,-,CASSQGRSYQETQYF
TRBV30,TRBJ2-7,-,CAWSVQGYEQYF
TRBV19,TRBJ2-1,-,CASTHNVLALDEQFF
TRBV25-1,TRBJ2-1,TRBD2,CASSERGLAFSYNEQFF
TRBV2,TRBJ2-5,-,CASSSLTKTQYF
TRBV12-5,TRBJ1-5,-,CARTCGNQPQHF
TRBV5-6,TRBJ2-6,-,CASSPSGRPDVLGANVLTF
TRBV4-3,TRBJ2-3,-,CASSQDPVTDTQYF
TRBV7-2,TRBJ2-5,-,CASSLGLERVETQYF
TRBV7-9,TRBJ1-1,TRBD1,CASSRDRVNTEAFF
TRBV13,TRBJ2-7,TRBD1,CASSSRTGQGSYEQYF
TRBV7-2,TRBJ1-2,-,CASSSTGSGYTF
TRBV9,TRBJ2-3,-,CASSVKTGVFSTDTQYF
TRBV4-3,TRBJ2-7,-,CASSQGAYGEQYF
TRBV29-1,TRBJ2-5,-,CSVDSQETQYF
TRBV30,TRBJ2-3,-,CAWSPKDTQYF
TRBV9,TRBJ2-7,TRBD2,CASSVVAGLAGLGTAYEQYF
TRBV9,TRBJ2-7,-,CASSVGGREPYEQYF
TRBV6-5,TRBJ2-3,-,CASSPPLLDTQYF
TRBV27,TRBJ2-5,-,CASSGNRGPDRQETQYF
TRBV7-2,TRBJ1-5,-,CASSYDIRGASNQPQHF
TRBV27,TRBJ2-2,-,CASSWRNTGELFF
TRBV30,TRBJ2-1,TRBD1,CAWSRLRGQGGFKAEQFF
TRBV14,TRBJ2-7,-,CASSQAGVQNGQYF
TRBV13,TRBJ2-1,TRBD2,CASSPPAGGTYNEQFF
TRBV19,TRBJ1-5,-,CASSIPANQPQHF
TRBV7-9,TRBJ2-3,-,CASSFTTTDTQYF